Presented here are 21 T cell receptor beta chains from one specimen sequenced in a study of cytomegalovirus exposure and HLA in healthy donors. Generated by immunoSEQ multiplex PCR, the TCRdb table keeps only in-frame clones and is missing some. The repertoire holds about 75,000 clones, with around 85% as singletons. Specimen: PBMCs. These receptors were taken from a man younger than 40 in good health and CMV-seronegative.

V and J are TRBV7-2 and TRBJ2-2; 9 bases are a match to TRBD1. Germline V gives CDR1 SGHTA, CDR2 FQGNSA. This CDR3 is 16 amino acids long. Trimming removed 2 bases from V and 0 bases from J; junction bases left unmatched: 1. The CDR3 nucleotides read TGTGCCAGCAGCTTATGGACAGGGGCGAACACCGGGGAGCTGTTTTTT. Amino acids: CASSLWTGANTGELFF.

The CDR3 sequence: CASSLIRGSPDSYNEQFF. In nucleotides, the CDR3 is TGTGCCAGCAGCCTCATTCGGGGGAGTCCTGACTCCTACAATGAGCAGTTCTTC. The V and J genes are TRBV11-2 and TRBJ2-1, with D perhaps matching TRBD2 (6 bases). CDR1 is SGHAT, CDR2 FQNNGV, per germline. V lost 5 bases to trimming and J lost 0 bases, with 20 bases between them. This CDR3 has 18 residues.

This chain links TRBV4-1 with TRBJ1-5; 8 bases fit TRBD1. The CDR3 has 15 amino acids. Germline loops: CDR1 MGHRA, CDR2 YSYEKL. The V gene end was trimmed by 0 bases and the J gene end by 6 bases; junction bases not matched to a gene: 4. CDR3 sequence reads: CASSQDTGGVQPQHF. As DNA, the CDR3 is TGCGCCAGCAGCCAAGATACAGGGGGGGTTCAGCCCCAGCATTTT.

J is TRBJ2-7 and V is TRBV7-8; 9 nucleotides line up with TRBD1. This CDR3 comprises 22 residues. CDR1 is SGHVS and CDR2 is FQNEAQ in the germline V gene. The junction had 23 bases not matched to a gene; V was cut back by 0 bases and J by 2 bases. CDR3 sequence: CASSLAPRLRQRQGVTAYEQYF. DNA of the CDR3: TGTGCCAGCAGCTTAGCGCCCCGCCTGCGGCAGAGACAGGGGGTGACTGCCTACGAGCAGTACTTC.

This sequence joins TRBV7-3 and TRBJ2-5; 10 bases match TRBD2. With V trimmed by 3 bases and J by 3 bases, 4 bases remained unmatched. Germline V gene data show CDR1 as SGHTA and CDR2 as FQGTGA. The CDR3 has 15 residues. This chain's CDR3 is CASSLSGGAKETQYF. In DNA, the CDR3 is TGTGCCAGCAGCTTGAGCGGGGGGGCGAAAGAGACCCAGTACTTC.

CDR3 in DNA: TGTGCCAGCAGCTTTAGCGCGCCGGAGCAGTTCTTC. It translates to CASSFSAPEQFF. The V gene is TRBV7-2, the J gene TRBJ2-1; D may be TRBD2 (5 bases). Trimming removed 3 bases at V and 10 bases at J, with 10 bases between. The germline V gene encodes CDR1 SGHTA and CDR2 FQGNSA. CDR3 length: 12 amino acids. Drawing the rest from reference TRBV7-2 and TRBJ2-1, the complete variable domain is GAGVSQSPSNKVTEKGKDVELRCDPISGHTALYWYRQSLGQGLEFLIYFQGNSAPDKSGLPSDRFSAERTGGSVSTLTIQRTQQEDSAVYLCASSFSAPEQFFGPGTRLTVL.

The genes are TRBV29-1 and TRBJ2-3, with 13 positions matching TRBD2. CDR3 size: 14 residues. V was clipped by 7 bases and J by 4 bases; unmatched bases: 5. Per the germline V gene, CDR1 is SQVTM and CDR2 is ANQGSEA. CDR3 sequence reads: CSARLAGGADTQYF. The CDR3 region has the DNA TGCAGCGCCCGACTAGCGGGGGGCGCAGATACGCAGTATTTT.

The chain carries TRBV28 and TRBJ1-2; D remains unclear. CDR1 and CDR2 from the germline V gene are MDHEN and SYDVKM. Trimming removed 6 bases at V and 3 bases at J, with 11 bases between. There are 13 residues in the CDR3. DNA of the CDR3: TGTGCCAGCAGATTACTAGCAGACTATGGCTACACCTTC. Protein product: CASRLLADYGYTF.

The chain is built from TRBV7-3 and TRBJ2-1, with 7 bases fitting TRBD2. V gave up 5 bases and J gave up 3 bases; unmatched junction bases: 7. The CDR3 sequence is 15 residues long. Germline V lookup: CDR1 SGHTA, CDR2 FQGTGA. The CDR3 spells CASSPEAGSYNEQFF. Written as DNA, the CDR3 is TGTGCCAGCAGCCCCGAAGCGGGGAGCTACAATGAGCAGTTCTTC.

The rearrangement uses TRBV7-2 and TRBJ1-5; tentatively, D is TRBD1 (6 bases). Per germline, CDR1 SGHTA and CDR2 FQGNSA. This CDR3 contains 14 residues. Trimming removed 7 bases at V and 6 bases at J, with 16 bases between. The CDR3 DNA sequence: TGTGCCAGCACCACGGGACATCCTGGTCAGCCCCAGCATTTT. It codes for CASTTGHPGQPQHF. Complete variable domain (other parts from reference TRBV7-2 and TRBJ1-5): GAGVSQSPSNKVTEKGKDVELRCDPISGHTALYWYRQSLGQGLEFLIYFQGNSAPDKSGLPSDRFSAERTGGSVSTLTIQRTQQEDSAVYLCASTTGHPGQPQHFGDGTRLSIL.

CDR3 bases: TGTGCCAGCGGAACAGGGGCCCATAACTATGGCTACACCTTC. It translates to CASGTGAHNYGYTF. The rearrangement joins TRBV28 to TRBJ1-2, with 7 bases lining up with TRBD1. Trimming cost V 8 bases and J 1 base; bases outside gene matches: 7. This CDR3 contains 14 residues. Germline V CDR1 and CDR2: MDHEN, SYDVKM.

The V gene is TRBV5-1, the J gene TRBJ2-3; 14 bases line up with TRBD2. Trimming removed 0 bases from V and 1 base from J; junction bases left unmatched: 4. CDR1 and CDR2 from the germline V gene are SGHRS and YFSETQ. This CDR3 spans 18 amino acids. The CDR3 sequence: CASSLVTSGGGRTDTQYF. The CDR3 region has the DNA TGCGCCAGCAGCTTGGTGACTAGCGGGGGGGGCCGCACAGATACGCAGTATTTT. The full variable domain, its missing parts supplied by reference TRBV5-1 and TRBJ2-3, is KAGVTQTPRYLIKTRGQQVTLSCSPISGHRSVSWYQQTPGQGLQFLFEYFSETQRNKGNFPGRFSGRQFSNSRSEMNVSTLELGDSALYLCASSLVTSGGGRTDTQYFGPGTRLTVL.

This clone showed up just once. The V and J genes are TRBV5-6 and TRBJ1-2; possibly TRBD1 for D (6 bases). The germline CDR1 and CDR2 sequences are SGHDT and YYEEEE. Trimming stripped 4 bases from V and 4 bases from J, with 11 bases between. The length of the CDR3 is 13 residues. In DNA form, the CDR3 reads TGTGCCAGCAGCAGGGGGGGTCTCTATGGCTACACCTTC. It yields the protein CASSRGGLYGYTF. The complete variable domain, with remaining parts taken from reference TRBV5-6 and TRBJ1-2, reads DAGVTQSPTHLIKTRGQQVTLRCSPKSGHDTVSWYQQALGQGPQFIFQYYEEEERQRGNFPDRFSGHQFPNYSSELNVNALLLGDSALYLCASSRGGLYGYTFGSGTRLTVV.

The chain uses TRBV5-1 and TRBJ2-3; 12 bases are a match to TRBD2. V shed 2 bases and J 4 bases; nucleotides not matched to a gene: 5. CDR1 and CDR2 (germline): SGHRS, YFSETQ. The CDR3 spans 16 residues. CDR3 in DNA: TGCGCCAGCAGCTTCATTCTAGCGGGAGGGGCAGATACGCAGTATTTT. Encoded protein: CASSFILAGGADTQYF.

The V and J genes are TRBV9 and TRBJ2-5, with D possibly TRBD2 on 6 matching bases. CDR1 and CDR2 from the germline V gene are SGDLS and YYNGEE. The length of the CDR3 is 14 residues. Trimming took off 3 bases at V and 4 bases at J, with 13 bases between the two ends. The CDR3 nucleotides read TGTGCCAGCAGCGACGGGACTCGGGGAGAGACCCAGTACTTC. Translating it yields CASSDGTRGETQYF.

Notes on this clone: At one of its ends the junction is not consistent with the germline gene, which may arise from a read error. For the CDR3, the DNA is TGTGCCAGCTGCTTATCCTATAGCGGGAGATTAGAGCAGTTCTTC. This codes for CASCLSYSGRLEQFF. This chain links TRBV7-2 with TRBJ2-1, with TRBD2 matching over 9 bases. In germline, CDR1 is SGHTA, CDR2 FQGNSA. This CDR3 comprises 15 residues.

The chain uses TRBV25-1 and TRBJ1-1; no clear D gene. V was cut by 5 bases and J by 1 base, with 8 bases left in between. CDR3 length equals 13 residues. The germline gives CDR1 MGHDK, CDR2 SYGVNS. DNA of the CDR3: TGTGCCAGCAGTTACGGTTGGAACACTGAAGCTTTCTTT. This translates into CASSYGWNTEAFF. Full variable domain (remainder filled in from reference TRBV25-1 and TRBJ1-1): EADIYQTPRYLVIGTGKKITLECSQTMGHDKMYWYQQDPGMELHLIHYSYGVNSTEKGDLSSESTVSRIRTEHFPLTLESARPSHTSQYLCASSYGWNTEAFFGQGTRLTVV.

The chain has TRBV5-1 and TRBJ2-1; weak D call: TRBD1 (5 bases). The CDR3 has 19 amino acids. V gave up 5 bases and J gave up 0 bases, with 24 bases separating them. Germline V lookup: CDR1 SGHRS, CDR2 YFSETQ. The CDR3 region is CASSYAGIPVQSSYNEQFF. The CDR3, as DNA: TGCGCCAGCAGTTATGCAGGGATCCCCGTTCAGAGCTCCTACAATGAGCAGTTCTTC.

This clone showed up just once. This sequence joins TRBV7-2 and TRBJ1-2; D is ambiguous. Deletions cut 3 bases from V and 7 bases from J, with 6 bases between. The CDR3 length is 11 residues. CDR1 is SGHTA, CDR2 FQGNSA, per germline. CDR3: CASSFRGGYTF. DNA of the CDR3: TGTGCCAGCAGCTTTCGGGGTGGCTACACCTTC.

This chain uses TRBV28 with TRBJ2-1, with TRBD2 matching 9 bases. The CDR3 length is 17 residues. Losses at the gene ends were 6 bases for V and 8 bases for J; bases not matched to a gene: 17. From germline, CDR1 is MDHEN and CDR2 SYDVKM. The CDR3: CASSLNFGRGGRDEQFF. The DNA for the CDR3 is TGTGCCAGCAGCCTTAACTTTGGGCGGGGGGGCCGCGATGAGCAGTTCTTC.

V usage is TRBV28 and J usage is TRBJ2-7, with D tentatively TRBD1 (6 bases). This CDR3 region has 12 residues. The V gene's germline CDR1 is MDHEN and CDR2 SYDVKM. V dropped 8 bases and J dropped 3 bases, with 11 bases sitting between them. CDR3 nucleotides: TGTGCCAGCCGGGACACCAACTACGAGCAGTACTTC. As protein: CASRDTNYEQYF.